Listed below are T cell receptor beta chains from one sample, sequenced in a study of T-cell reconstitution after alpha-beta-depleted transplantation in children. TCRdb called the PCR reads again in MiXCR, with one record for every CDR3 protein. This sample has about 610,000 distinct CDR3 sequences, with roughly a tenth found just once. This material consisted of PBMCs from the stem cell graft donor, taken from the stem cell graft. The receptor source for this set is a human donor who donated a stem cell graft to a child with acute myeloid leukemia. CDR3s include the opening cysteine and the closing phenylalanine or tryptophan. Fields, in order: V gene, D gene, J gene, clone size, CDR3 protein, CDR3 DNA. D genes are given only for firm matches. Size values are once, few and many counts, or a class for expanded clones, and some rows have none.

v_call: TRBV20-1
d_call: -
j_call: TRBJ2-5
clone_size: few
cdr3_aa: CSAVGFGYQETQYF
cdr3_nt: TGCAGTGCTGTCGGCTTTGGGTACCAAGAGACCCAGTACTTC

v_call: TRBV5-1
d_call: TRBD2
j_call: TRBJ2-4
clone_size: -
cdr3_aa: CASSSGLAGQENIQYF
cdr3_nt: TGCGCCAGCAGCAGCGGACTAGCGGGGCAGGAAAACATTCAGTACTTC

v_call: TRBV6-5
d_call: TRBD2
j_call: TRBJ2-1
clone_size: many
cdr3_aa: CASIPRAGGYNEQFF
cdr3_nt: TGTGCCAGCATCCCAAGGGCGGGAGGATACAATGAGCAGTTCTTC

v_call: TRBV20-1
d_call: -
j_call: TRBJ2-3
clone_size: many
cdr3_aa: CSAPLGPSTDTQYF
cdr3_nt: TGCAGTGCCCCCCTAGGGCCTAGCACAGATACGCAGTATTTT

v_call: TRBV15
d_call: -
j_call: TRBJ1-1
clone_size: many
cdr3_aa: CATSRRGGDFEAFF
cdr3_nt: TGTGCCACCAGCAGACGAGGCGGCGACTTTGAAGCTTTCTTT

v_call: TRBV20-1
d_call: TRBD2
j_call: TRBJ2-7
clone_size: many
cdr3_aa: CSAGVPSGSGYEQYF
cdr3_nt: TGCAGTGCTGGCGTTCCTAGCGGGAGTGGGTACGAGCAGTACTTC

v_call: TRBV5-1
d_call: -
j_call: TRBJ2-1
clone_size: many
cdr3_aa: CASSLVGGFNNEQFF
cdr3_nt: TGCGCCAGCAGCTTGGTCGGGGGCTTCAACAATGAGCAGTTCTTC

v_call: TRBV6-5
d_call: -
j_call: TRBJ2-2
clone_size: few
cdr3_aa: CASSYWGTGELFF
cdr3_nt: TGTGCCAGCAGTTACTGGGGCACCGGGGAGCTGTTTTTT

v_call: TRBV5-1
d_call: -
j_call: TRBJ2-1
clone_size: many
cdr3_aa: CASSLMTSNEQFF
cdr3_nt: TGCGCCAGCAGCTTGATGACTTCGAATGAGCAGTTCTTC

v_call: TRBV7-9
d_call: TRBD1
j_call: TRBJ1-6
clone_size: -
cdr3_aa: CASTESAGTERSPLHF
cdr3_nt: TGTGCCAGCACCGAATCCGCCGGGACAGAGAGGTCACCCCTCCACTTT

v_call: TRBV30
d_call: -
j_call: TRBJ2-1
clone_size: -
cdr3_aa: CAWSGFGNEQFF
cdr3_nt: TGTGCCTGGAGTGGATTCGGAAATGAGCAGTTCTTC

v_call: TRBV6-5
d_call: -
j_call: TRBJ1-1
clone_size: -
cdr3_aa: CASSYSPTVNTEAFF
cdr3_nt: TGTGCCAGCAGTTACTCCCCGACTGTGAACACTGAAGCTTTCTTT

v_call: TRBV20-1
d_call: -
j_call: TRBJ2-1
clone_size: many
cdr3_aa: CSASGYNEQFF
cdr3_nt: TGCAGTGCATCGGGTTACAATGAGCAGTTCTTC

v_call: TRBV4-3
d_call: -
j_call: TRBJ2-7
clone_size: many
cdr3_aa: CASSQDSTSSYEQYF
cdr3_nt: TGCGCCAGCAGCCAAGATTCGACTAGCTCCTACGAGCAGTACTTC

v_call: TRBV7-3
d_call: TRBD2
j_call: TRBJ2-1
clone_size: -
cdr3_aa: CASRAGLAVVGDEQFF
cdr3_nt: TGTGCCAGCAGGGCGGGGCTAGCGGTAGTTGGCGATGAGCAGTTCTTC

v_call: TRBV27
d_call: TRBD2
j_call: TRBJ2-7
clone_size: few
cdr3_aa: CASSLKAGGTYEQYF
cdr3_nt: TGTGCCAGCAGTTTAAAGGCGGGAGGGACCTACGAGCAGTACTTC

v_call: TRBV20-1
d_call: -
j_call: TRBJ1-1
clone_size: many
cdr3_aa: CSARERPGAGTEAFF
cdr3_nt: TGCAGTGCTAGAGAACGGCCGGGGGCTGGAACTGAAGCTTTCTTT

v_call: TRBV29-1
d_call: -
j_call: TRBJ2-6
clone_size: few
cdr3_aa: CSVAKSGANVLTF
cdr3_nt: TGCAGCGTTGCAAAGTCTGGGGCCAACGTCCTGACTTTC

v_call: TRBV20-1
d_call: -
j_call: TRBJ2-3
clone_size: few
cdr3_aa: CSAREGVHSTDTQYF
cdr3_nt: TGCAGTGCTAGAGAGGGAGTTCATAGCACAGATACGCAGTATTTT

v_call: TRBV6-1
d_call: -
j_call: TRBJ1-5
clone_size: -
cdr3_aa: CASASSGAGQPQHF
cdr3_nt: TGTGCCAGCGCTTCTTCGGGGGCTGGGCAGCCCCAGCATTTT

v_call: TRBV4-1
d_call: -
j_call: TRBJ2-3
clone_size: few
cdr3_aa: CASSQEPLLGSDTQYF
cdr3_nt: TGCGCCAGCAGCCAAGAGCCCCTTTTGGGCTCAGATACGCAGTATTTT

v_call: TRBV2
d_call: -
j_call: TRBJ1-4
clone_size: few
cdr3_aa: CARCLGLGLVTGSNEKLFF
cdr3_nt: TGTGCCCGCTGTTTGGGACTGGGATTGGTTACAGGGTCTAATGAAAAACTGTTTTTT

v_call: TRBV5-6
d_call: -
j_call: TRBJ2-7
clone_size: many
cdr3_aa: CASSLGLSSYEQYF
cdr3_nt: TGTGCCAGCAGCTTGGGACTTAGCTCCTACGAGCAGTACTTC

v_call: TRBV5-1
d_call: TRBD2
j_call: TRBJ2-1
clone_size: few
cdr3_aa: CASRTTSGSGGEQFF
cdr3_nt: TGCGCCAGCAGAACAACTAGCGGGAGCGGGGGTGAGCAGTTCTTC

v_call: TRBV7-2
d_call: TRBD1
j_call: TRBJ2-6
clone_size: many
cdr3_aa: CASSARTGEGSGANVLTF
cdr3_nt: TGTGCCAGCAGCGCCCGGACAGGGGAGGGTTCTGGGGCCAACGTCCTGACTTTC

v_call: TRBV20-1
d_call: -
j_call: TRBJ2-6
clone_size: many
cdr3_aa: CSAADISGANVLTF
cdr3_nt: TGCAGTGCCGCTGACATCTCTGGGGCCAACGTCCTGACTTTC

v_call: TRBV29-1
d_call: TRBD2
j_call: TRBJ2-2
clone_size: few
cdr3_aa: CSVGSGLANPGELFF
cdr3_nt: TGCAGCGTAGGATCGGGACTAGCGAATCCCGGGGAGCTGTTTTTT

v_call: TRBV12-3/TRBV12-4
d_call: -
j_call: TRBJ1-3
clone_size: many
cdr3_aa: CASRPGHSGNTIYF
cdr3_nt: TGTGCCAGCAGACCCGGCCACTCTGGAAACACCATATATTTT

v_call: TRBV29-1
d_call: -
j_call: TRBJ2-4
clone_size: many
cdr3_aa: CSVASFGAKNIQYF
cdr3_nt: TGCAGCGTTGCCAGTTTTGGGGCCAAAAACATTCAGTACTTC

v_call: TRBV7-2
d_call: -
j_call: TRBJ2-3
clone_size: -
cdr3_aa: CASSLGVPGSGTQYF
cdr3_nt: TGTGCCAGCAGCTTAGGGGTACCGGGGTCCGGTACGCAGTATTTT

v_call: TRBV7-9
d_call: -
j_call: TRBJ2-3
clone_size: -
cdr3_aa: CASEHTDTQYF
cdr3_nt: TGTGCCAGCGAACACACAGATACGCAGTATTTT

v_call: TRBV5-1
d_call: -
j_call: TRBJ2-5
clone_size: many
cdr3_aa: CASSLISNQGTQYF
cdr3_nt: TGCGCCAGCAGCTTGATTAGCAACCAGGGGACCCAGTACTTC

v_call: TRBV6-2/TRBV6-3
d_call: -
j_call: TRBJ1-1
clone_size: few
cdr3_aa: CASSYGGSGGLSEAFF
cdr3_nt: TGTGCCAGCAGTTACGGGGGCAGTGGGGGGCTGTCTGAAGCTTTCTTT

v_call: TRBV28
d_call: -
j_call: TRBJ2-1
clone_size: many
cdr3_aa: CASSYQSVEQFF
cdr3_nt: TGTGCCAGCAGTTATCAGTCCGTTGAGCAGTTCTTC